The clone carrying this T cell receptor (beta chain) was found a few times. Its antigen is undetermined. The sample belongs to a study of T-cell memory formation after mild COVID-19. Whole-study findings and limits: CD8+ contracting clones occupied EMRA, while CD4+ ones occupied mainly CM and EM. Certain responding clones were present in pre-infection memory, suggesting participation of cross-reactive memory. What remained unconfirmed was the SARS-CoV-2 specificity of second-wave clones peaking on day 37.

In TCRdb, the 5' RACE reads were re-called with MiXCR into one record per CDR3 protein. The sample has roughly 400,000 distinct CDR3 sequences, roughly 18% seen once. With 0 bases clipped from V and 0 bases from J, the junction kept 1 base outside the gene matches. The germline gives CDR1 MNHEY, CDR2 SMNVEV (reference sequence). This CDR3 region has 15 residues. This chain links TRBV27 with TRBJ1-1; 7 bases align to TRBD1. This clonotype was obtained from a man younger than 35 who had mild COVID-19 (a few samples of this study predate the infection). Cell type and time point are not known. The specimen sequenced was PBMCs or a T cell subset sorted from them (not recorded which). The CDR3 loop is CASSLSGQMNTEAFF. CDR3 bases: TGTGCCAGCAGTTTATCGGGACAGATGAACACTGAAGCTTTCTTT.